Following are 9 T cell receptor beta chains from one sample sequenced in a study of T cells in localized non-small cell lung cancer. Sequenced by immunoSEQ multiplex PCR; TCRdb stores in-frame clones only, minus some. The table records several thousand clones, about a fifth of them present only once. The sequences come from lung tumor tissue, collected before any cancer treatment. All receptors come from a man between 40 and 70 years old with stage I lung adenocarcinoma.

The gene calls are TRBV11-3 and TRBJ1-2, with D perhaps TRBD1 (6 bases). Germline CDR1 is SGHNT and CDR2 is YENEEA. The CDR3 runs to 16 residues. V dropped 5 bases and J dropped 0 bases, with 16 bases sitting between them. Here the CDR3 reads CASSPRGVSTNYGYTF. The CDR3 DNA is TGTGCCAGCAGCCCCAGGGGCGTCTCTACTAACTATGGCTACACCTTC.

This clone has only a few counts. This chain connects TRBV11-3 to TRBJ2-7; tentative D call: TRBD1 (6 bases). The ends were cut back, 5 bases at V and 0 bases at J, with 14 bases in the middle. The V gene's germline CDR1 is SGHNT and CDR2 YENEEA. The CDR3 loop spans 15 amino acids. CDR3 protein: CASSPRGSSSYEQYF. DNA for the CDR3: TGTGCCAGCAGCCCCAGGGGTAGTAGCTCCTACGAGCAGTACTTC. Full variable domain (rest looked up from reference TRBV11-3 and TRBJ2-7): EAGVVQSPRYKIIEKKQPVAFWCNPISGHNTLYWYLQNLGQGPELLIRYENEEAVDDSQLPKDRFSAERLKGVDSTLKIQPAELGDSAVYLCASSPRGSSSYEQYFGPGTRLTVT.

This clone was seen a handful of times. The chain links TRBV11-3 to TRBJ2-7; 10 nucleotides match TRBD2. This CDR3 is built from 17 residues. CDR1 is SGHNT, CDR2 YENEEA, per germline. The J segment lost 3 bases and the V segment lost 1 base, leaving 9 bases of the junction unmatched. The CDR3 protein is CASSLGGPTSGHYEQYF. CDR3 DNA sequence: TGTGCCAGCAGCTTAGGAGGCCCGACTAGCGGGCACTACGAGCAGTACTTC.

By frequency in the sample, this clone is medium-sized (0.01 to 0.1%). CDR3 loop: CASSRTGAINTEAFF. DNA of the CDR3: TGTGCCAGCAGCCGGACAGGGGCGATTAACACTGAAGCTTTCTTT. The V gene is TRBV11-3, the J gene TRBJ1-1; 9 bases fit TRBD1. Per germline, CDR1 SGHNT and CDR2 YENEEA. V dropped 5 bases and J dropped 2; count of bases not matched to a gene: 6. The CDR3 has 15 residues.

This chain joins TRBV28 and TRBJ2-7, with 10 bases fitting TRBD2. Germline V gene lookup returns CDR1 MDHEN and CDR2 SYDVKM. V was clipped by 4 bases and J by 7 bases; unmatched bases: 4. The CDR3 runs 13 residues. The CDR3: CASSYSGGSEQYV. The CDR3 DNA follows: TGTGCCAGCAGTTATAGCGGGGGGAGTGAGCAGTACGTC.

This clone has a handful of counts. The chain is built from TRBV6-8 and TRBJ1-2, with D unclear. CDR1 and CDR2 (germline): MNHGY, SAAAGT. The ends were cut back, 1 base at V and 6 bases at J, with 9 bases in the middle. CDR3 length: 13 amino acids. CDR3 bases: TGTGCCAGCAGTTACTTTTTATCGGATGGCTACACCTTC. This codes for CASSYFLSDGYTF.

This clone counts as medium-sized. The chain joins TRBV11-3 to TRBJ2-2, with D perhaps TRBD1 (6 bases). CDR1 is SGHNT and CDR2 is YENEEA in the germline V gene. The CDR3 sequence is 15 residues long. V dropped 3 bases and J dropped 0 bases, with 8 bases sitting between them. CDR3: CASSLGHTNTGELFF. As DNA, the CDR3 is TGTGCCAGCAGCTTGGGACATACGAACACCGGGGAGCTGTTTTTT.

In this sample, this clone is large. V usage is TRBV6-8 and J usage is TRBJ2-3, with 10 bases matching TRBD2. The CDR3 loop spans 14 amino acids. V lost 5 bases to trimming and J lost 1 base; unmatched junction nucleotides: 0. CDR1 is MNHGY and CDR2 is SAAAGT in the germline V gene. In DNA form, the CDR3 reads TGTGCCAGCAGTGGGACTAGCGGCACAGATACGCAGTATTTT. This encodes CASSGTSGTDTQYF.

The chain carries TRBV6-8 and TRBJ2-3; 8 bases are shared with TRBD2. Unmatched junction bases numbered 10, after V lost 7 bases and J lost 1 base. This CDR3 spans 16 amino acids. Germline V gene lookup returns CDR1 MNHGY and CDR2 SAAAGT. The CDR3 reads CASNFERGLGTDTQYF. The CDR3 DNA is TGTGCCAGCAACTTCGAAAGGGGACTAGGCACAGATACGCAGTATTTT.